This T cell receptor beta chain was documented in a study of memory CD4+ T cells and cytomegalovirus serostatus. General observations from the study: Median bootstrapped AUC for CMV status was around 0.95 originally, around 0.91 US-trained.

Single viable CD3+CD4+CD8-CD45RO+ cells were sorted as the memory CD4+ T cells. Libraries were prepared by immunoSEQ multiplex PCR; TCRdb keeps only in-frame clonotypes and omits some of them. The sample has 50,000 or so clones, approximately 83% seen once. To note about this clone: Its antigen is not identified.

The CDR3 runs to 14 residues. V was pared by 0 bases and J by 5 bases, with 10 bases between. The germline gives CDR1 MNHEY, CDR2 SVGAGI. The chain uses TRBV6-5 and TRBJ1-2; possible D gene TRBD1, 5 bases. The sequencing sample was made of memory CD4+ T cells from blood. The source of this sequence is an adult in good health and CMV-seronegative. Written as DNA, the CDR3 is TGTGCCAGCAGTTACTCGGGGCGGAGTTATGGCTACACCTTC. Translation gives CASSYSGRSYGYTF.